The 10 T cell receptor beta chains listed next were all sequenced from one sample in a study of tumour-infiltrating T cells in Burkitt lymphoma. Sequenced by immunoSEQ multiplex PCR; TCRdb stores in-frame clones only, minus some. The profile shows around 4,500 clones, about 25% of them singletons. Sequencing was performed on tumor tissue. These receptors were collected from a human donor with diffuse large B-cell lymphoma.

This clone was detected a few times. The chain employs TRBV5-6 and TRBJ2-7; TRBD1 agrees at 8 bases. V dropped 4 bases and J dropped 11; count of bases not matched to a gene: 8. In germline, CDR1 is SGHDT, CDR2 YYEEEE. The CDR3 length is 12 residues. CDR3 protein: CASSPGTGGEYF. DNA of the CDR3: TGTGCCAGCAGCCCCGGGACAGGTGGGGAGTACTTC.

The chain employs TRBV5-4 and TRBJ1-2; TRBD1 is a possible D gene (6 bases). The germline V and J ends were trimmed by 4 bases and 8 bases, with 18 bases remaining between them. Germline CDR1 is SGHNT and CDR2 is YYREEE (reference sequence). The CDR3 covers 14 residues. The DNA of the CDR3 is TGTGCCAGCAGCCTGAACGGGAGGGGGGTAGGCTACACCTTC. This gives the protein CASSLNGRGVGYTF.

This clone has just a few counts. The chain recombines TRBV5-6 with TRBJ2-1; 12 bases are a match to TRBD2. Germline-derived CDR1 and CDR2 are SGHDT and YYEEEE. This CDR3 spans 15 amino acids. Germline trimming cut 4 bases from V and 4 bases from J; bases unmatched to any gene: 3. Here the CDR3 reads CASSAGTSGYNEQFF. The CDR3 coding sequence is TGTGCCAGCAGCGCAGGGACTAGCGGGTACAATGAGCAGTTCTTC.

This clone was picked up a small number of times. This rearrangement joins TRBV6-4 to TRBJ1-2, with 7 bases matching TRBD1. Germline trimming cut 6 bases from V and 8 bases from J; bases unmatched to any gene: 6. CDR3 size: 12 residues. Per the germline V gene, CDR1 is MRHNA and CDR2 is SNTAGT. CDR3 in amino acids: CASSDRTGGYTF. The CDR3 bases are TGTGCCAGCAGCGACAGGACAGGCGGCTACACCTTC.

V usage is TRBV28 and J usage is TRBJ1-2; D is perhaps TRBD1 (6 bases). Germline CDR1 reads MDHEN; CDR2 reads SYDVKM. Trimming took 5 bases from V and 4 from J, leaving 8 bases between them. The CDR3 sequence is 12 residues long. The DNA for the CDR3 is TGTGCCAGCAGTCGGACAGTCTATGGCTACACCTTC. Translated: CASSRTVYGYTF.

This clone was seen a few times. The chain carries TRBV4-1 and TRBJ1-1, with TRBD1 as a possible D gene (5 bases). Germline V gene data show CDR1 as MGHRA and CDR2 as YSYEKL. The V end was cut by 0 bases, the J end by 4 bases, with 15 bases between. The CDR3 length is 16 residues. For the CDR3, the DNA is TGCGCCAGCAGCCAAGACTTGGGGGGACGGGGCACTGAAGCTTTCTTT. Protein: CASSQDLGGRGTEAFF.

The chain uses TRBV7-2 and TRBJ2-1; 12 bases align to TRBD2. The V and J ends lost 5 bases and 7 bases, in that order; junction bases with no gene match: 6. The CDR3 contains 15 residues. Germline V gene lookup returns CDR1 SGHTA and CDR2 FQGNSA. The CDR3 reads CASSPRTSGTNEQFF. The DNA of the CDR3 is TGTGCCAGCAGCCCAAGGACTAGCGGGACAAATGAGCAGTTCTTC.

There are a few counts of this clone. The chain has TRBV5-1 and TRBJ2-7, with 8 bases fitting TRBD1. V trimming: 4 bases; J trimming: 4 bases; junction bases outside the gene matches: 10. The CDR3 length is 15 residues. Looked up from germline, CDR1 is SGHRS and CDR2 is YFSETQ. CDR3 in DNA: TGCGCCAGCAGCCCGGCAGGGACAGGCGGGTACGAGCAGTACTTC. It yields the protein CASSPAGTGGYEQYF.

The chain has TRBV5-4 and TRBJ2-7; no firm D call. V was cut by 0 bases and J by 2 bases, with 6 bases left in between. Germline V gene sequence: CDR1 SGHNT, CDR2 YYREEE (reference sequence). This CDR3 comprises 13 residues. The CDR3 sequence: CASSLGRTYEQYF. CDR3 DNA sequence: TGTGCCAGCAGCTTGGGACGGACCTACGAGCAGTACTTC.

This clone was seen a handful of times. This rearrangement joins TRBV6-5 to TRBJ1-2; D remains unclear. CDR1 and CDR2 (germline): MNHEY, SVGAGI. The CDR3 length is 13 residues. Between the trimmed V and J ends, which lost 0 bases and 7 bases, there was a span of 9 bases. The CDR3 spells CASSYSRTGGYTF. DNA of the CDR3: TGTGCCAGCAGTTACTCGCGGACGGGTGGCTACACCTTC.